One and the same sample provided the 14 T cell receptor beta chains below, sequenced in a study of blood T cell repertoires in COVID-19. Generated by immunoSEQ multiplex PCR, the TCRdb table keeps only in-frame clones and is missing some. Counted here are hundreds of thousands of clones, less than 90% occurring once; the ten biggest clones make up just under 20%. Sequenced sample: peripheral blood. The receptors originated from a man aged 30-40 years with active or convalescent COVID-19.

The V call is TRBV24-1, the J call TRBJ1-5; D is undetermined. The V end lost 2 bases, the J end lost 4 bases, and 5 bases lay between the germline ends. Looked up from germline, CDR1 is KGHDR and CDR2 is SFDVKD. The CDR3 is 13 residues long. This CDR3 reads CATSDSLNQPQHF. The CDR3 DNA follows: TGTGCCACCAGTGATTCTTTAAATCAGCCCCAGCATTTT.

The chain carries TRBV24-1 and TRBJ2-2, with 11 nucleotides matching TRBD1. With 6 bases clipped from V and 7 bases from J, the junction kept 6 bases outside the gene matches. Germline V lookup: CDR1 KGHDR, CDR2 SFDVKD. This CDR3 has 15 residues. CDR3 DNA sequence: TGTGCCACCAGTCGTGGGACAGGGGGTTTCGGGGAGCTGTTTTTT. Translated, it gives CATSRGTGGFGELFF.

The chain is built from TRBV5-1 and TRBJ1-5; perhaps TRBD1 as D (5 bases). The CDR3 extends over 15 amino acids. The V gene's germline CDR1 is SGHRS and CDR2 YFSETQ. Trimming stripped 0 bases from V and 0 bases from J, with 7 bases between. This CDR3 reads CASSLAGDSNQPQHF. The CDR3 DNA sequence: TGCGCCAGCAGCTTGGCGGGGGATAGCAATCAGCCCCAGCATTTT.

The chain is built from TRBV18 and TRBJ1-1; TRBD1 agrees at 8 bases. The germline CDR1 and CDR2 sequences are KGHSH and LQKENI. V gave up 4 bases and J gave up 1 base; unmatched junction bases: 2. This CDR3 is 14 amino acids long. Here the CDR3 reads CASSLGTGNTEAFF. The CDR3 region has the DNA TGTGCCAGCTCACTTGGGACAGGGAACACTGAAGCTTTCTTT.

The rearrangement links TRBV28 to TRBJ2-1; TRBD2 is a possible D gene (7 bases). Trimming pared 3 bases from V and 2 bases from J, leaving 17 bases between. The germline V gene encodes CDR1 MDHEN and CDR2 SYDVKM. CDR3 length equals 17 residues. The CDR3 DNA reads as TGTGCCAGCAGTTTCAGGGCGAGGGGGAGGGCCTACAATGAGCAGTTCTTC. Amino acids: CASSFRARGRAYNEQFF.

This rearrangement joins TRBV19 to TRBJ1-1; 7 bases agree with TRBD1. The junction had 3 bases not matched to a gene; V was cut back by 1 base and J by 4 bases. This CDR3 has 14 amino acids. The germline gives CDR1 LNHDA, CDR2 SQIVND (reference sequence). CDR3 sequence: CASSIAAGGTEAFF. The CDR3 nucleotides read TGTGCCAGTAGTATAGCTGCAGGGGGCACTGAAGCTTTCTTT.

This clone is a singleton in its sample. The chain has TRBV18 and TRBJ2-3; TRBD2 agrees at 10 bases. CDR3 length: 14 amino acids. The V gene end was trimmed by 2 bases and the J gene end by 8 bases; junction bases not matched to a gene: 4. Germline CDR1 and CDR2: KGHSH and LQKENI. CDR3 in amino acids: CASSPERGGGTQYF. DNA of the CDR3: TGTGCCAGCTCACCAGAGCGGGGGGGCGGTACGCAGTATTTT.

This clone has a handful of counts. The V and J genes are TRBV7-9 and TRBJ2-5, with TRBD2 identical over 8 bases. The V gene end was trimmed by 5 bases and the J gene end by 1 base; junction bases not matched to a gene: 12. CDR3 size: 17 residues. Germline V lookup: CDR1 SEHNR, CDR2 FQNEAQ (reference sequence). This chain's CDR3 is CASSPERGGGTQETQYF. For the CDR3, the DNA is TGTGCCAGCAGCCCAGAGAGAGGCGGGGGGACCCAAGAGACCCAGTACTTC.

This rearrangement joins TRBV28 to TRBJ1-1, with 8 bases matching TRBD1. The CDR3 is 16 amino acids. J lost 7 bases, V lost 6 bases, and 16 bases had no gene match. The germline CDR1 and CDR2 sequences are MDHEN and SYDVKM. The CDR3 loop is CASRPTGTGRRSEAFF. DNA for the CDR3: TGTGCCAGCAGGCCGACGGGGACAGGCCGCAGGAGTGAAGCTTTCTTT.

This clone was seen more than once but under ten times. V gene TRBV10-3 combines with J gene TRBJ1-1; D gene unclear. Germline V gene lookup returns CDR1 ENHRY and CDR2 SYGVKD. Trimming left V 4 bases short and J 1 base short, with 10 bases between. This CDR3 has 14 amino acids. The CDR3 region has the DNA TGTGCCATCAGTGCATCAACTGGGAACACTGAAGCTTTCTTT. Translation gives CAISASTGNTEAFF.

The chain couples TRBV24-1 to TRBJ2-3; TRBD2 aligns across 8 bases. The V gene's germline CDR1 is KGHDR and CDR2 SFDVKD. V trimming: 4 bases; J trimming: 3 bases; junction bases outside the gene matches: 11. This CDR3 contains 17 residues. CDR3 region: CATSDPEVGGGTDTQYF. The CDR3 DNA reads TGTGCCACCAGTGACCCCGAGGTTGGCGGGGGGACAGATACGCAGTATTTT.

The rearrangement uses TRBV5-4 and TRBJ1-6; 7 nucleotides align to TRBD1. CDR3 length: 15 amino acids. After removal of 4 bases from V and 10 bases from J, the junction contained 11 bases not matched to a gene. The germline V gene encodes CDR1 SGHNT and CDR2 YYREEE (reference sequence). The CDR3 protein is CASSADRASFSPLHF. The CDR3 DNA sequence: TGTGCCAGCAGCGCAGACAGGGCCTCGTTCTCACCCCTCCACTTT.

V and J are TRBV28 and TRBJ1-1, with D hard to call. This CDR3 has 13 residues. The V end lost 10 bases, the J end lost 0 bases, and 12 bases lay between the germline ends. Germline values: CDR1 MDHEN, CDR2 SYDVKM. The CDR3 protein is CATKEALNTEAFF. Written as DNA, the CDR3 is TGTGCCACCAAAGAGGCCCTGAACACTGAAGCTTTCTTT.

The rearrangement links TRBV11-2 to TRBJ2-2; D is perhaps TRBD1 (7 bases). The V gene lost 5 bases and the J gene lost 1 base, with 14 bases spanning the gap. The CDR3 spans 16 residues. Germline-derived CDR1 and CDR2 are SGHAT and FQNNGV. CDR3 bases: TGTGCCAGCAGCCTCCGTCAGGGGGGGAACACCGGGGAGCTGTTTTTT. It encodes CASSLRQGGNTGELFF. Together with reference TRBV11-2 and TRBJ2-2, the CDR3 gives the full variable domain: EAGVAQSPRYKIIEKRQSVAFWCNPISGHATLYWYQQILGQGPKLLIQFQNNGVVDDSQLPKDRFSAERLKGVDSTLKIQPAKLEDSAVYLCASSLRQGGNTGELFFGEGSRLTVL.